A selection of T cell receptor beta chains follows, all from one sample in a study of blood T cell repertoires in COVID-19. Assay used: immunoSEQ multiplex PCR; TCRdb lists only in-frame clones, some missing. The data contain hundreds of thousands of clones, 85% to 90% of them singletons. Sequenced: PBMCs or T cells enriched from blood (not recorded which). The receptor set was obtained from a woman between 45 and 60 years old with acute COVID-19. CDR3s include the opening cysteine and the closing phenylalanine or tryptophan. D genes are given only for firm matches.

TRBD2 TRBV28 CASSSGLAGANEQYF
NA TRBV7-3 CASSPWFGRASTSEQFF
NA TRBV18 CASSGQTSGNTIYF
TRBD2 TRBV5-1 CASSLGLLAGGYEQYF
NA TRBV4-1 CASSQVQAPNYGYTF
TRBD1 TRBV3-1/TRBV3-2 CASSQKGGDRGYGYTF
TRBD2 TRBV7-9 CASSLRIAGRSYEQYF
NA TRBV25-1 CASSELRGGIDTQYF
NA TRBV9 CASRRGRGGDTQYF
NA TRBV7-2 CASSKTVNQPQHF
TRBD2 TRBV28 CASSSPWERGDSYEQYF
TRBD2 TRBV27 CASRRRETVTDTQYF
TRBD2 TRBV11-3 CASSSSGRAGNEQFF
TRBD2 TRBV20-1 CSATGLASGF
TRBD1 TRBV5-4 CASSLVARQGIREQYF
TRBD2 TRBV10-1 CASSEIPVGGRAVDEQFF
TRBD1 TRBV7-8 CASSLTGTGRNEQFF
TRBD1 TRBV28 CASSYRGLQPQHF
NA TRBV28 CASRYQTPAPGNSPLHF
TRBD2 TRBV5-1 CASRNSGLHTGELFF
NA TRBV19 CASSIDRGAYEQYF
TRBD2 TRBV30 CAFSGSGADTQYF
TRBD2 TRBV10-3 CASRGAGGPGELFF
NA TRBV5-5 CASSLAPGGGLLEYGYTF
TRBD2 TRBV27 CASSLASLAAYEQYF
NA TRBV29-1 CSADEALGTDTQYF
TRBD1 TRBV18 CASSPRGTDLNTEAFF
TRBD1 TRBV15 CATTGDRGGSTEAFF
TRBD1 TRBV15 CATSPRTGRGNEQFF
NA TRBV7-3 CASSPGGTEAFF
NA TRBV7-2 CASSLRGTGAQYF
TRBD2 TRBV5-1 CASSAAGGLTYNEQFF
NA TRBV18 CASSPPRGEMNTEAFF
TRBD1 TRBV2 CASRLQGPANEKLFF
TRBD2 TRBV5-8 CASSLAVRNSGSVRETQYF
NA TRBV14 CASSQFRQSGTDTQYF
TRBD2 TRBV11-2 CASSLLAGLTDTQYF
TRBD1 TRBV6-5 CASSQGQGNVGYTF
TRBD2 TRBV9 CASSVLSGTSGTYSYNEQFF
NA TRBV25-1 CASSRGNEQFF
NA TRBV6-5 CASRSGMGQPQHF
NA TRBV6-5 CASSYKPLRVYEQYF
NA TRBV30 CAWSPPGTQPQHF
TRBD1 TRBV7-9 CASSLGSGGSNQPQHF
NA TRBV2 CASSEVQVVSEQYF
NA TRBV7-2 CASSLGRSEQYF
NA TRBV2 CASTPTGGVSPQETQYF
TRBD2 TRBV7-9 CASSSLWTSGVGTDTQYF
TRBD1 TRBV29-1 CSAGQGVGGTEAFF
NA TRBV14 CASSQADGGGNTIYF
TRBD1 TRBV7-2 CASSLDPGTGGGYEQYF
TRBD1 TRBV19 CASTDRVLGQPQHF
NA TRBV18 CASSPGHTGNTIYF